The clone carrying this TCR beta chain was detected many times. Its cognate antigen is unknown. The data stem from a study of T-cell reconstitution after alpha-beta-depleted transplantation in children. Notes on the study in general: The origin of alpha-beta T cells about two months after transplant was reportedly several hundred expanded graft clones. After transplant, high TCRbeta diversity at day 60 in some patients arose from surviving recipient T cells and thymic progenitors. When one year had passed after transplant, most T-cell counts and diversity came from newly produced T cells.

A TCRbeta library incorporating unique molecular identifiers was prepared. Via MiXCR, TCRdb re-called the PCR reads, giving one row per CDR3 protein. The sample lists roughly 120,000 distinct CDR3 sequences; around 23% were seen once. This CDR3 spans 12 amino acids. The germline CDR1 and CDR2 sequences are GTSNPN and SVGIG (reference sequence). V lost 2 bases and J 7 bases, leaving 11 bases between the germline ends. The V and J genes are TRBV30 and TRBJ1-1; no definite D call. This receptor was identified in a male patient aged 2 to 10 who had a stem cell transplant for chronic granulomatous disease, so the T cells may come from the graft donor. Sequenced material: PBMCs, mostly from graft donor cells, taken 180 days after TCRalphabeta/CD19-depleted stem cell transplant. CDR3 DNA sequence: TGTGCCTGGAGTTCAAGTGTCCTTGAAGCTTTCTTT. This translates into CAWSSSVLEAFF.